These 13 T cell receptor beta chains were sequenced from one sample in a study of blood T cells in healthy people across ages. A sample-barcoded 5' primer and a J-beta primer mix were used in a second PCR of roughly 7 to 12 cycles. Using its own MiXCR run on the 5' RACE reads, TCRdb lists one record per CDR3 protein. The table has roughly 1.5 million distinct CDR3 sequences, 35% to 45% seen once. The sample was blood. All receptors derive from a woman younger than 35 in good health.

The genes are TRBV4-3 and TRBJ2-2; D is perhaps TRBD1 (6 bases). Germline loops: CDR1 LGHNA, CDR2 YSLEER. Trimming removed 0 bases from V and 6 bases from J, with 11 bases in between. This CDR3 spans 15 amino acids. The CDR3 region has the DNA TGCGCCAGCAGCCAAGATCACAGGGCGTCCGGGGAGCTGTTTTTT. Translated: CASSQDHRASGELFF.

This chain's CDR3 is CSARTGTSTSSYNEQFF. The CDR3 DNA follows: TGCAGTGCTAGAACCGGGACTAGCACAAGCTCCTACAATGAGCAGTTCTTC. The V call is TRBV20-1, the J call TRBJ2-1; 9 bases fit TRBD2. The CDR3 has 17 amino acids. V lost 2 bases, J lost 0 bases, and 8 bases stayed unmatched. Germline-derived CDR1 and CDR2 are DFQATT and SNEGSKA (reference sequence).

This sequence joins TRBV4-3 and TRBJ2-1; 8 bases are shared with TRBD1. V was pared by 3 bases and J by 9 bases, with 7 bases of the junction left unmatched. Looked up from germline, CDR1 is LGHNA and CDR2 is YSLEER. The CDR3 covers 14 residues. The DNA for the CDR3 is TGCGCCAGCAGCCATATACACAGGGGGACTGAGCAGTTCTTC. Its protein is CASSHIHRGTEQFF.

This clonotype was seen a few times. The rearrangement links TRBV4-1 to TRBJ2-3; 8 positions agree with TRBD2. CDR1 is MGHRA and CDR2 is YSYEKL in the germline V gene. Trimming took 3 bases from V and 0 from J; bases not matched to a gene: 5. The CDR3 has 16 residues. In nucleotides, the CDR3 is TGCGCCAGCAGCCATATAGCGGGGACTAGCACAGATACGCAGTATTTT. Protein product: CASSHIAGTSTDTQYF.

This clonotype was seen a handful of times. V usage is TRBV28 and J usage is TRBJ2-3; 10 bases align to TRBD2. Germline CDR1 is MDHEN and CDR2 is SYDVKM. CDR3 length: 16 residues. The J segment lost 0 bases and the V segment lost 7 bases, leaving 7 bases of the junction unmatched. The DNA for the CDR3 is TGTGCCAGCACTGCCGGGACTAGCGTCAGCACAGATACGCAGTATTTT. Translating it yields CASTAGTSVSTDTQYF.

The chain recombines TRBV4-1 with TRBJ2-1, with 7 bases lining up with TRBD2. Germline V gene sequence: CDR1 MGHRA, CDR2 YSYEKL. Trimming at V came to 4 bases and at J to 2 bases, leaving 14 bases not matched to a gene. The CDR3 loop spans 18 amino acids. Here the CDR3 DNA reads TGCGCCAGCAGCCTTGAACCTCCCCTAGCGGTTACCTACAATGAGCAGTTCTTC. This codes for CASSLEPPLAVTYNEQFF.

This clonotype was counted a single time. The chain has TRBV6-5 and TRBJ2-3, with 7 bases matching TRBD1. The trim removed 3 bases at V and 2 bases at J, leaving 11 bases unmatched. This CDR3 comprises 17 residues. CDR1 is MNHEY and CDR2 is SVGAGI in the germline V gene. The CDR3 region has the DNA TGTGCCAGCAGTTATGGGACAGCCACTACACCCACAGATACGCAGTATTTT. Translating it yields CASSYGTATTPTDTQYF.

This clonotype was counted a few times. This sequence joins TRBV12-3 or TRBV12-4 and TRBJ2-2; 7 bases agree with TRBD1. V shed 5 bases, J shed 1 base, and the junction held 7 bases outside the gene matches. CDR3 size: 16 residues. The CDR3 DNA follows: TGTGCCAGCAGTCCCCTGGGACAGCAGAACACCGGGGAGCTGTTTTTT. Encoded protein: CASSPLGQQNTGELFF.

V usage is TRBV24-1 and J usage is TRBJ2-3, with 7 positions matching TRBD1. CDR3 length: 15 residues. V dropped 4 bases and J dropped 4; count of bases not matched to a gene: 7. Germline CDR1 is KGHDR and CDR2 is SFDVKD. The CDR3 region is CATSDSRQGPDTQYF. The CDR3 coding sequence is TGTGCCACCAGTGACTCCCGACAGGGTCCAGATACGCAGTATTTT.

This clonotype showed up just a few times. The genes are TRBV2 and TRBJ2-3; either TRBD1 or TRBD2 may supply D (6 bases each). The CDR3 length is 15 residues. Germline assignment: CDR1 SNHLY and CDR2 FYNNEI. Trimming stripped 3 bases from V and 0 bases from J, with 10 bases between. The CDR3 is CASSESGASTDTQYF. The CDR3 region has the DNA TGTGCCAGCAGTGAGTCGGGGGCTAGCACAGATACGCAGTATTTT. The whole variable domain, remainder taken from reference TRBV2 and TRBJ2-3, is EPEVTQTPSHQVTQMGQEVILRCVPISNHLYFYWYRQILGQKVEFLVSFYNNEISEKSEIFDDQFSVERPDGSNFTLKIRSTKLEDSAMYFCASSESGASTDTQYFGPGTRLTVL.

V gene TRBV5-1 combines with J gene TRBJ2-2, with 7 nucleotides matching TRBD1. Germline CDR1 and CDR2: SGHRS and YFSETQ. The CDR3 sequence is 15 residues long. Trimming cost V 4 bases and J 4 bases; bases outside gene matches: 7. The CDR3 is CASSPRDSSTGELFF. CDR3 DNA: TGCGCCAGCAGCCCTCGGGACAGTAGCACCGGGGAGCTGTTTTTT.

The CDR3: CSAPRTKQYF. CDR3 nucleotides: TGCAGTGCTCCCCGGACCAAGCAGTACTTC. The J gene is TRBJ2-7, the V gene TRBV20-1; D remains ambiguous. The CDR3 runs 10 residues. Germline-derived CDR1 and CDR2 are DFQATT and SNEGSKA (reference sequence). V was cut by 5 bases and J by 8 bases, with 10 bases left in between.

The genes are TRBV27 and TRBJ2-7, with 12 bases identical to TRBD2. The J segment lost 7 bases and the V segment lost 5 bases, leaving 9 bases of the junction unmatched. CDR3 size: 15 residues. The V gene's germline CDR1 is MNHEY and CDR2 SMNVEV (reference sequence). CDR3 nucleotides: TGTGCCAGCAGTATCCTAGCGGGGGGGCACAATGAGCAGTACTTC. Residues: CASSILAGGHNEQYF.